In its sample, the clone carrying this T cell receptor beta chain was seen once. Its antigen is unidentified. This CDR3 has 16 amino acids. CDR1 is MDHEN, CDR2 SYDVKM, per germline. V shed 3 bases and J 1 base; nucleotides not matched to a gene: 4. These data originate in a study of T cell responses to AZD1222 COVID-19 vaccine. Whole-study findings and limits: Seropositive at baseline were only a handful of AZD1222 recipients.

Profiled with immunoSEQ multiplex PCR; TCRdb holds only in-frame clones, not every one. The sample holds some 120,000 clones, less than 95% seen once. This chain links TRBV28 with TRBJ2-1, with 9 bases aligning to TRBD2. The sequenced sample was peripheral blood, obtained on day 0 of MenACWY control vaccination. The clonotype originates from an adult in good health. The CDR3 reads CASSFLAGGSYNEQFF. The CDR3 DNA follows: TGTGCCAGCAGTTTTTTGGCGGGAGGGTCCTACAATGAGCAGTTCTTC.